These 3 T cell receptor beta chains came from one sample sequenced in a study of T cell repertoires in cytomegalovirus infection. TCRdb ran MiXCR on the reads and lists one entry per CDR3 protein. The sample holds hundreds of thousands of distinct CDR3 sequences, approximately 25% seen once. The specimen was CD8+ T cells from PBMCs. Source of these receptors: a human donor in good health (CMV status not recorded). Some clones in this sample may be carry-over from other donors' samples.

This clonotype has just a few counts. The CDR3 sequence: CATRQGRVAEAFF. CDR3 DNA sequence: TGTGCCACCCGACAGGGGAGAGTAGCTGAAGCTTTCTTT. This chain uses TRBV19 with TRBJ1-1, with TRBD1 matching over 8 bases. Looked up from germline, CDR1 is LNHDA and CDR2 is SQIVND (reference sequence). The CDR3 has 13 amino acids. J was trimmed by 6 bases and V by 10 bases; bases with no gene match: 10.

The chain carries TRBV6-6 and TRBJ2-7; a possible D gene is TRBD1 (5 bases). Germline assignment: CDR1 MNHNY and CDR2 SVGAGI (reference sequence). CDR3 size: 13 residues. The ends were cut back, 4 bases at V and 6 bases at J, with 13 bases in the middle. CDR3 sequence reads: CASSSGISGEQYF. The CDR3 DNA is TGTGCCAGCAGTTCAGGGATAAGTGGCGAGCAGTACTTC.

This clonotype was observed a single time. The rearrangement links TRBV14 to TRBJ2-2; D is perhaps TRBD2 (6 bases). V lost 2 bases, J lost 6 bases, and 10 bases lay in between. Germline V CDR1 and CDR2: SGHDN, FVKESK. The CDR3 extends over 14 amino acids. The CDR3 spells CASSQWGEPGELFF. CDR3 coding DNA: TGTGCCAGCAGCCAATGGGGGGAGCCCGGGGAGCTGTTTTTT.